Below are 6 T cell receptor beta chains sequenced from a single sample in a study of cytomegalovirus exposure and HLA in healthy donors. Amplification used 60 Vbeta primers and 13 Jbeta primers. The data were produced by immunoSEQ multiplex PCR, yet TCRdb's version contains in-frame clones alone and is incomplete. The sample includes about 170,000 clones, just under 80% of them seen just once. The material sequenced was PBMCs. All receptors derive from a woman between 45 and 60 years old in good health and CMV-seropositive.

The rearrangement links TRBV12-5 to TRBJ1-5; D uncertain. Trimming stripped 1 base from V and 3 bases from J, with 4 bases between. The CDR3 runs to 13 residues. In germline, CDR1 is LGHNT, CDR2 FRNRAP. The CDR3 DNA follows: TGTGCTAGTGGTTTGGCCGTCAATCAGCCCCAGCATTTT. Its translation is CASGLAVNQPQHF.

The chain employs TRBV6-5 and TRBJ1-2; 8 nucleotides match TRBD1. V was clipped by 3 bases and J by 8 bases; unmatched bases: 14. The CDR3 is made up of 16 amino acids. Per germline, CDR1 MNHEY and CDR2 SVGAGI. CDR3: CASSYDGQGSARGYTF. Written as DNA, the CDR3 is TGTGCCAGCAGTTATGACGGACAGGGAAGTGCAAGGGGCTACACCTTC.

The chain couples TRBV11-3 to TRBJ2-7; TRBD1 might be the D (5 bases). The V end lost 3 bases, the J end lost 3 bases, and 21 bases lay between the germline ends. Germline V gene data show CDR1 as SGHNT and CDR2 as YENEEA. This CDR3 is built from 17 residues. The CDR3 DNA follows: TGTGCCAGCAGCTTGTACAGGAAAGGCCCTTATCGCTACGAGCAGTACTTC. This gives the protein CASSLYRKGPYRYEQYF.

The chain joins TRBV6-1 to TRBJ2-3, with 12 bases fitting TRBD2. V was clipped by 3 bases and J by 1 base; unmatched bases: 8. Germline CDR1 reads MNHNS; CDR2 reads SASEGT. The CDR3 length is 18 residues. The CDR3 coding sequence is TGTGCCAGCAGTGATCCCGGGACTAGCGGGTCCCGCACAGATACGCAGTATTTT. Protein sequence: CASSDPGTSGSRTDTQYF.

This clone was recorded once. This chain uses TRBV5-1 with TRBJ2-1, with D perhaps TRBD2 (6 bases). Trimming stripped 4 bases from V and 3 bases from J, with 17 bases between. The CDR3 is 16 residues long. Germline-derived CDR1 and CDR2 are SGHRS and YFSETQ. The DNA of the CDR3 is TGCGCCAGCAGCGGGGGGACGCTACTCGGCTACAATGAGCAGTTCTTC. Amino acid sequence: CASSGGTLLGYNEQFF. The complete variable domain, with remaining parts taken from reference TRBV5-1 and TRBJ2-1, reads KAGVTQTPRYLIKTRGQQVTLSCSPISGHRSVSWYQQTPGQGLQFLFEYFSETQRNKGNFPGRFSGRQFSNSRSEMNVSTLELGDSALYLCASSGGTLLGYNEQFFGPGTRLTVL.

The chain recombines TRBV30 with TRBJ2-1, with TRBD2 identical over 9 bases. Trimming took 1 base from V and 14 from J; bases not matched to a gene: 15. The length of the CDR3 is 15 residues. The germline CDR1 and CDR2 sequences are GTSNPN and SVGIG (reference sequence). For the CDR3, the DNA is TGTGCCTGGAGTGCCCGCCTCCTTGCGGGGGGGCAGAAGTTCTTC. Its translation is CAWSARLLAGGQKFF.